This T cell receptor (beta chain) was retrieved from a study of T cell responses to AZD1222 COVID-19 vaccine. Method: immunoSEQ multiplex PCR; TCRdb's copy keeps in-frame clones and lacks some. The repertoire holds fewer than 90,000 clones, with 75% to 95% as singletons. Germline V gene data show CDR1 as SNHLY and CDR2 as FYNNEI. The CDR3 runs to 15 residues. The V end lost 3 bases, the J end lost 7 bases, and 13 bases lay between the germline ends. The receptor was derived from an adult who received the AZD1222 COVID-19 vaccine. The rearrangement uses TRBV2 and TRBJ1-6; a possible D gene is TRBD1 (5 bases). Source: peripheral blood, taken 28 days after the second AZD1222 dose. This CDR3 reads CASSEFKGPNSPLHF. The CDR3 coding sequence is TGTGCCAGCAGTGAGTTTAAGGGGCCAAATTCACCCCTCCACTTT.